Each of the 23 T cell receptor beta chains below was sequenced from the same sample in a study of T cell responses to AZD1222 COVID-19 vaccine. This table comes from immunoSEQ multiplex PCR, and its TCRdb copy is limited to in-frame clones, with some not included. The table records about 150,000 clones, 90% of them present only once. Sequenced material: peripheral blood, taken 28 days after the second AZD1222 dose. The receptor set was obtained from an adult who received the AZD1222 COVID-19 vaccine.

The chain links TRBV18 to TRBJ2-7; perhaps TRBD2 as D (5 bases). The CDR3 is 15 residues long. Germline V gene data show CDR1 as KGHSH and CDR2 as LQKENI. Trimming shortened V by 3 bases and J by 0 bases, and 12 bases separated the two germline ends. CDR3 nucleotides: TGTGCCAGCTCACCTTTCGAGGGAAGCTCCTACGAGCAGTACTTC. Translated: CASSPFEGSSYEQYF.

V is TRBV3-1 (or the pseudogene TRBV3-2) and J is TRBJ2-1; 7 bases are shared with TRBD1. There are 14 residues in the CDR3. Germline V CDR1 and CDR2: LGHDT, YNNKEL (reference sequence). V was pared by 0 bases and J by 16 bases, with 12 bases of the junction left unmatched. CDR3 nucleotide sequence: TGTGCCAGCAGCCAAGATAATGTCGGCGGACAGGAATTCTTC. Translating it yields CASSQDNVGGQEFF.

This clone was counted once. The chain links TRBV6-5 to TRBJ1-2; TRBD1 matches 7 bases. Germline values: CDR1 MNHEY, CDR2 SVGAGI. With V trimmed by 2 bases and J by 0 bases, 6 bases remained unmatched. There are 16 residues in the CDR3. CDR3 sequence: CASSYVRDRPNYGYTF. As DNA, the CDR3 is TGTGCCAGCAGTTACGTCCGGGACAGACCTAACTATGGCTACACCTTC.

J is TRBJ1-1 and V is TRBV4-1; 8 bases are shared with TRBD1. V lost 4 bases to trimming and J lost 0 bases; unmatched junction nucleotides: 7. The CDR3 is 16 amino acids. Germline CDR1 is MGHRA and CDR2 is YSYEKL. The CDR3 DNA sequence: TGCGCCAGCAGCCCTCGACAGGGGAAGATGAACACTGAAGCTTTCTTT. Protein sequence: CASSPRQGKMNTEAFF.

The gene calls are TRBV19 and TRBJ1-3; the D is unclear. The CDR3 sequence is 16 residues long. V was pared by 3 bases and J by 0 bases, with 12 bases between. The germline gives CDR1 LNHDA, CDR2 SQIVND (reference sequence). CDR3 nucleotides: TGTGCCAGTAGTATCTTGGAGGCCTACTCTGGAAACACCATATATTTT. Translating gives CASSILEAYSGNTIYF.

The chain couples TRBV11-1 to TRBJ2-1; 12 bases match TRBD2. Germline CDR1 is SGHAT and CDR2 is FQDESV (reference sequence). The CDR3 length is 15 residues. V shed 5 bases, J shed 6 bases, and the junction held 5 bases outside the gene matches. The CDR3 nucleotides are TGTGCCAGCAGCCCGGGACTAGCGGGTGTCAATGAGCAGTTCTTC. It is translated as CASSPGLAGVNEQFF.

This clone was observed a handful of times. The rearrangement uses TRBV28 and TRBJ2-7; 7 bases are a match to TRBD2. CDR1 and CDR2 (germline): MDHEN, SYDVKM. CDR3 size: 15 residues. The V segment lost 7 bases and the J segment 3 bases; nucleotides outside the gene matches: 12. The CDR3 DNA follows: TGTGCCAGCACCTCCGGGCGGGAGAGGAACTACGAGCAGTACTTC. This encodes CASTSGRERNYEQYF. Together with reference TRBV28 and TRBJ2-7, the CDR3 gives the full variable domain: DVKVTQSSRYLVKRTGEKVFLECVQDMDHENMFWYRQDPGLGLRLIYFSYDVKMKEKGDIPEGYSVSREKKERFSLILESASTNQTSMYLCASTSGRERNYEQYFGPGTRLTVT.

J is TRBJ1-2 and V is TRBV7-8; 7 nucleotides line up with TRBD1. Germline V gene data show CDR1 as SGHVS and CDR2 as FQNEAQ. Germline trimming cut 5 bases from V and 7 bases from J; bases unmatched to any gene: 22. The CDR3 runs 18 residues. The CDR3 spells CASSHSLIERRGRSGYTF. The CDR3 DNA reads TGTGCCAGCAGCCATAGCTTAATTGAACGTAGGGGGCGAAGTGGCTACACCTTC.

V is TRBV24-1 and J is TRBJ2-7, with 11 positions matching TRBD2. The CDR3 totals 14 residues. V was clipped by 6 bases and J by 5 bases; unmatched bases: 5. Germline loops: CDR1 KGHDR, CDR2 SFDVKD. CDR3 DNA: TGTGCCACCAGTACAACTAGCGGGAGTCACGAGCAGTACTTC. It encodes CATSTTSGSHEQYF.

The chain recombines TRBV14 with TRBJ2-2, with 8 bases aligning to TRBD2. There are 17 residues in the CDR3. Germline CDR1 SGHDN, CDR2 FVKESK. V trimming: 4 bases; J trimming: 1 base; junction bases outside the gene matches: 8. The CDR3 DNA sequence: TGTGCCAGCAGCCCGCGGCTGCTAGCGGGGAACACCGGGGAGCTGTTTTTT. This encodes CASSPRLLAGNTGELFF.

The rearrangement links TRBV27 to TRBJ1-1; D not certain. The CDR3 has 14 residues. V lost 6 bases to trimming and J lost 0 bases, with 11 bases between them. Germline CDR1 reads MNHEY; CDR2 reads SMNVEV (reference sequence). CDR3 in amino acids: CASSLGYMNTEAFF. CDR3 bases: TGTGCCAGCAGCCTAGGATACATGAACACTGAAGCTTTCTTT.

This chain joins TRBV27 and TRBJ2-2; possible D gene TRBD2, 6 bases. V lost 4 bases, J lost 6 bases, and 15 bases lay in between. The length of the CDR3 is 15 residues. Germline values: CDR1 MNHEY, CDR2 SMNVEV (reference sequence). CDR3 region: CASSSLLGGAGELFF. The CDR3 DNA sequence: TGTGCCAGCAGTTCCCTCTTAGGCGGGGCCGGGGAGCTGTTTTTT.

The chain recombines TRBV6-5 with TRBJ1-2; D is perhaps TRBD1 (5 bases). Trimming pared 6 bases from V and 7 bases from J, leaving 18 bases between. The CDR3 length is 14 residues. Germline CDR1 and CDR2: MNHEY and SVGAGI. The CDR3 loop is CASRGGTWDGGYTF. The CDR3 DNA reads as TGTGCCAGCAGGGGGGGGACTTGGGATGGTGGCTACACCTTC.

J is TRBJ2-1 and V is TRBV7-2, with 9 positions matching TRBD2. The CDR3 consists of 15 residues. Looked up from germline, CDR1 is SGHTA and CDR2 is FQGNSA. V lost 7 bases to trimming and J lost 5 bases; unmatched junction nucleotides: 9. CDR3 region: CASTLGRGGNNEQFF. CDR3 nucleotides: TGTGCCAGCACCCTAGGGCGGGGGGGAAACAATGAGCAGTTCTTC.

The rearrangement uses TRBV19 and TRBJ1-2, with 8 bases aligning to TRBD1. Germline loops: CDR1 LNHDA, CDR2 SQIVND (reference sequence). CDR3 length equals 19 residues. With V trimmed by 0 bases and J by 6 bases, 18 bases remained unmatched. CDR3 nucleotide sequence: TGTGCCAGTAGTATAGATCTTGTCCCGACAGGGGCAAAGGGGGATGGCTACACCTTC. This gives the protein CASSIDLVPTGAKGDGYTF.

This clone was detected once. The V call is TRBV2, the J call TRBJ1-6; unclear D gene. CDR1 is SNHLY, CDR2 FYNNEI, per germline. V gave up 7 bases and J gave up 0 bases, with 13 bases separating them. CDR3 length equals 16 residues. The CDR3 loop is CASKGIGSSYNSPLHF. CDR3 in DNA: TGTGCCAGCAAGGGAATAGGTAGCTCCTATAATTCACCCCTCCACTTT.

V gene TRBV4-1 combines with J gene TRBJ2-2, with D possibly matching TRBD1 (5 bases). V was shortened by 4 bases and J by 1 base, with 7 bases between the two germline ends. The CDR3 spans 14 residues. Germline CDR1 and CDR2: MGHRA and YSYEKL. Here the CDR3 reads CASSRGKNTGELFF. The CDR3 nucleotides read TGCGCCAGCAGCCGGGGCAAGAACACCGGGGAGCTGTTTTTT.

The chain couples TRBV28 to TRBJ2-7; 9 bases line up with TRBD2. J lost 2 bases, V lost 8 bases, and 7 bases had no gene match. Germline loops: CDR1 MDHEN, CDR2 SYDVKM. The CDR3 contains 14 residues. CDR3 nucleotides: TGTGCCAGCCTCGGGTTAGCGGGAGCCTACGAGCAGTACTTC. Protein product: CASLGLAGAYEQYF.

The V and J genes are TRBV28 and TRBJ1-4; D might be TRBD1 (6 bases). The CDR3 is 16 amino acids. Looked up from germline, CDR1 is MDHEN and CDR2 is SYDVKM. V shed 2 bases and J shed 5 bases, with 15 bases lying between them. CDR3 DNA: TGTGCCAGCAGTTTAATGGACAGCTTTGGGAATGAAAAACTGTTTTTT. Residues: CASSLMDSFGNEKLFF.

Only a few counts were recorded for this clone. This chain uses TRBV6-5 with TRBJ2-1; tentative D call: TRBD2 (6 bases). CDR3 length: 13 residues. Germline lookup yields CDR1 MNHEY and CDR2 SVGAGI. Between the trimmed V and J ends, which lost 9 bases and 6 bases, there was a span of 15 bases. CDR3 loop: CASFGTGINEQFF. The CDR3 bases are TGTGCCAGTTTCGGGACTGGAATCAATGAGCAGTTCTTC.

The chain carries TRBV5-1 and TRBJ1-1; 8 bases are a match to TRBD1. In germline, CDR1 is SGHRS, CDR2 YFSETQ. The CDR3 runs to 16 residues. V lost 4 bases and J lost 2; bases outside the gene matches: 10. The CDR3 protein is CASSGATGQVNTEAFF. DNA for the CDR3: TGCGCCAGCAGCGGGGCAACGGGACAGGTAAACACTGAAGCTTTCTTT.

The chain has TRBV7-6 and TRBJ2-2; 11 nucleotides line up with TRBD1. V dropped 5 bases and J dropped 7; count of bases not matched to a gene: 9. The CDR3 loop spans 16 amino acids. CDR1 is SGHVS, CDR2 FNYEAQ, per germline. CDR3 amino acids: CASSPGQGVRGGELFF. The CDR3 DNA reads as TGTGCCAGCAGCCCGGGACAGGGGGTACGGGGCGGGGAGCTGTTTTTT.

The gene calls are TRBV7-7 and TRBJ2-5; 7 nucleotides match TRBD2. The CDR3 consists of 14 residues. The junction had 3 bases not matched to a gene; V was cut back by 4 bases and J by 1 base. Germline CDR1 SSHAT, CDR2 FNYEAQ (reference sequence). DNA for the CDR3: TGTGCCAGCAGCTCAAGCGGGGTCCAAGAGACCCAGTACTTC. Translated, it gives CASSSSGVQETQYF.